This T cell receptor (beta chain) emerged from a study of blood T cells in healthy people across ages. Study observations and caveats: Researchers deemed the diversity estimates from one million T cells underestimates.

For the second PCR, which ran for about 7 to 11 cycles, a sample-barcoded 5' primer and a J-beta primer mix were used. The template-switch adaptor was a 5' adaptor with 12 random nucleotides. It tagged each cDNA molecule. TCRdb fed the 5' RACE reads into MiXCR, producing one record per CDR3 protein. The sample gives about 1,400,000 distinct CDR3 sequences, approximately 59% of which show up once; about 6.7% is in the top ten. Peripheral blood samples of 9 to 10 milliliters were drawn from each donor. As to this clonotype: What it binds is not known. Relative to the germline gene, one junction end is altered; a read error may explain this.

The germline V gene encodes CDR1 SGHVS and CDR2 FNYEAQ. The CDR3 extends over 12 amino acids. The sequence derives from a man between 18 and 29 years old in good health. J is TRBJ2-3 and V is TRBV7-6; D remains ambiguous. Sample: blood. CDR3 in amino acids: CAGSLVADTQYF. CDR3 nucleotides: TGTGCCGGCAGCTTAGTGGCGGATACGCAGTATTTT.